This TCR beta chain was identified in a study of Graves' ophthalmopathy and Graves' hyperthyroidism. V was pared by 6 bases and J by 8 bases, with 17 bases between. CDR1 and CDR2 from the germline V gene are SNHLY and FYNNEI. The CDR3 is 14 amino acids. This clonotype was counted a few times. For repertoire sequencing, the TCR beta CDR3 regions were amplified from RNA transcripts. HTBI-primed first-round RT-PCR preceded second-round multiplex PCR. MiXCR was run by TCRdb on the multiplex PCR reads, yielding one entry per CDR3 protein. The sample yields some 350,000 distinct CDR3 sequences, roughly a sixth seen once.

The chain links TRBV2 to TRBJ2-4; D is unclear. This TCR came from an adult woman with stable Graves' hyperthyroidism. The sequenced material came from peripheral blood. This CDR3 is CASRDTGRWDIQYF. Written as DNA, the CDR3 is TGTGCCAGCAGAGACACCGGACGATGGGACATTCAGTACTTC.